This T cell receptor beta chain came from a study of shared clonotypes between healthy human individuals. CD45RO-negative CD8 cells positively selected for CCR7 made up the naive population, which excluded terminally differentiated effector memory CD45RA+ cells. This CDR3 is 14 amino acids long. V was shortened by 1 base and J by 4 bases, with 8 bases between the two germline ends. The V gene's germline CDR1 is MNHEY and CDR2 SMNVEV (reference sequence). Profiling relied on immunoSEQ multiplex PCR, and the TCRdb table lists in-frame clones only, not all of them. This sample has around 2.1 million clones, with just over 90% found just once.

The material sequenced was naive CD8+ T cells from PBMCs. The V and J genes are TRBV27 and TRBJ2-1; tentatively, D is TRBD1 or TRBD2 (6 bases each). This receptor was taken from a man aged 18 to 29 in good health. Some clones in this sample may be carry-over from other donors' samples. The CDR3 is CASSLLGGYNEQFF. CDR3 sequence (DNA): TGTGCCAGCAGTTTATTAGGGGGGTACAATGAGCAGTTCTTC.